One sample yielded the 28 T cell receptor beta chains listed below, sequenced in a study of identical twins (dated by TCRdb to about 2016). Receptor amplification or capture employed 5' RACE. Sequencing used an Illumina HiSeq 2000. The raw public reads went through TCRdb reprocessing: fastp at Q25, MiXCR clone calling, in-frame beta chains kept. Each entry is one CDR3 protein sequence, shown with its most common DNA and genes. Counted in this sample were under 300,000 distinct CDR3 sequences; over 12% of them appeared once. The top ten hold around 8.3% of the sample. The sample consisted of memory (CD45RO+) T cells sorted from blood. According to the study, the label for this sample's cell subset or site signals: CD45RO+ enriched T cells. Every receptor here comes from a woman younger than 30 in good health.

The rearrangement uses TRBV20-1 and TRBJ2-7; the match to TRBD2 covers 8 bases. CDR1 is DFQATT, CDR2 SNEGSKA, per germline (reference sequence). This CDR3 contains 14 residues. The V segment lost 3 bases and the J segment 1 base; nucleotides outside the gene matches: 5. The CDR3 coding sequence is TGCAGTGCTAGGGACGGGGGGGTATCCTACGAGCAGTACTTC. Residues: CSARDGGVSYEQYF.

This clonotype was seen more than once but under ten times. The chain employs TRBV20-1 and TRBJ2-5, with D perhaps TRBD1 (6 bases). Germline V gene lookup returns CDR1 DFQATT and CDR2 SNEGSKA (reference sequence). V was trimmed by 7 bases and J by 7 bases, leaving 13 bases between them. CDR3 length: 11 residues. The CDR3 sequence: CSVIKQGTQYF. CDR3 in DNA: TGCAGTGTTATCAAACAGGGGACCCAGTACTTC.

The chain uses TRBV20-1 and TRBJ2-3, with 8 bases fitting TRBD2. This CDR3 region has 14 residues. Trimming removed 3 bases from V and 3 bases from J; junction bases left unmatched: 5. CDR1 and CDR2 (germline): DFQATT, SNEGSKA (reference sequence). The CDR3 DNA follows: TGCAGTGCTAGGAGGCGCGGGAGGACAGATACGCAGTATTTT. As protein: CSARRRGRTDTQYF.

This clonotype was seen many times. The rearrangement uses TRBV5-1 and TRBJ1-2; D call uncertain. This CDR3 region has 13 residues. V was clipped by 2 bases and J by 5 bases, with 10 bases between them. Germline assignment: CDR1 SGHRS and CDR2 YFSETQ. The CDR3 reads CASSLAGEYGYTF. The CDR3 DNA sequence: TGCGCCAGCAGCTTAGCAGGAGAGTATGGCTACACCTTC.

The chain links TRBV2 to TRBJ1-2; the match to TRBD1 covers 10 bases. V dropped 7 bases and J dropped 7; count of bases not matched to a gene: 3. The CDR3 runs 12 residues. Germline-derived CDR1 and CDR2 are SNHLY and FYNNEI. The CDR3 sequence: CASTGQGGGYTF. The CDR3 DNA sequence: TGTGCCAGCACCGGACAGGGGGGTGGCTACACCTTC.

The J gene is TRBJ1-2, the V gene TRBV3-1; 7 bases match TRBD1. The germline V gene encodes CDR1 LGHDT and CDR2 YNNKEL (reference sequence). Trimming removed 4 bases from V and 4 bases from J; junction bases left unmatched: 6. CDR3 length: 14 residues. CDR3 in DNA: TGTGCCAGCAGCCCTTACAGGGGTGGCTATGGCTACACCTTC. Its protein product is CASSPYRGGYGYTF. The full variable domain, with the rest looked up from reference TRBV3-1 and TRBJ1-2, is DTAVSQTPKYLVTQMGNDKSIKCEQNLGHDTMYWYKQDSKKFLKIMFSYNNKELIINETVPNRFSPKSPDKAHLNLHINSLELGDSAVYFCASSPYRGGYGYTFGSGTRLTVV.

This clonotype has a handful of counts. The chain has TRBV7-2 and TRBJ1-5; D remains unclear. V lost 5 bases and J lost 5, with 10 bases in between. The germline V gene has CDR1 SGHTA and CDR2 FQGNSA. CDR3 size: 13 residues. CDR3 loop: CASSLNSDQPQHF. The CDR3 DNA reads as TGTGCCAGCAGCCTCAACAGTGATCAGCCCCAGCATTTT.

The sample holds a few counts of this clonotype. This chain uses TRBV7-9 with TRBJ2-3, with 8 nucleotides matching TRBD1. With V trimmed by 4 bases and J by 6 bases, 6 bases remained unmatched. Germline V lookup: CDR1 SEHNR, CDR2 FQNEAQ (reference sequence). This CDR3 is built from 14 residues. The CDR3 region is CASSWTGYDDTQYF. Here the CDR3 DNA reads TGTGCCAGCAGCTGGACAGGGTACGACGATACGCAGTATTTT.

This clonotype turned up a few times. V is TRBV20-1 and J is TRBJ2-5; a possible D gene is TRBD2 (5 bases). There are 13 residues in the CDR3. V lost 6 bases, J lost 5 bases, and 16 bases lay in between. Per germline, CDR1 DFQATT and CDR2 SNEGSKA (reference sequence). The CDR3 here is CSADLPGIETQYF. The DNA of the CDR3 is TGCAGTGCCGATCTGCCGGGGATCGAGACCCAGTACTTC.

The chain joins TRBV18 to TRBJ1-2; TRBD1 agrees at 9 bases. Trimming took 6 bases from V and 10 from J; bases not matched to a gene: 18. Germline values: CDR1 KGHSH, CDR2 LQKENI. The CDR3 spans 16 residues. CDR3 nucleotide sequence: TGTGCCAGCTCCCAATCTGTGTCCGGGACAGGGTTTTTCTACACCTTC. This sequence encodes CASSQSVSGTGFFYTF.

The V call is TRBV7-8, the J call TRBJ2-3; D may be TRBD2 (5 bases). Trimming cost V 5 bases and J 11 bases, with 23 bases left between them. This CDR3 comprises 15 residues. Germline V lookup: CDR1 SGHVS, CDR2 FQNEAQ. CDR3 sequence reads: CASSLSGPIGRGQYF. The CDR3 nucleotides are TGTGCCAGCAGCCTCTCCGGACCCATTGGTCGGGGGCAGTATTTT.

This clonotype was detected a few times. J is TRBJ2-2 and V is TRBV7-6; D unresolved. The CDR3 is 13 amino acids. Deletions cut 5 bases from V and 6 bases from J, with 10 bases between. Per germline, CDR1 SGHVS and CDR2 FNYEAQ. In DNA, the CDR3 is TGTGCCAGCAGCAGAGCAGCAGCCGGGGAGCTGTTTTTT. Amino acids: CASSRAAAGELFF.

V is TRBV5-1 and J is TRBJ1-1; D call uncertain. Per the germline V gene, CDR1 is SGHRS and CDR2 is YFSETQ. V shed 2 bases and J shed 5 bases, with 10 bases lying between them. CDR3 length: 13 amino acids. The CDR3 sequence: CASSFTTATEAFF. Written as DNA, the CDR3 is TGCGCCAGCAGCTTTACTACAGCGACTGAAGCTTTCTTT.

This clonotype was seen a few times. V is TRBV2 and J is TRBJ2-3; TRBD1 might be the D (6 bases). Germline CDR1 and CDR2: SNHLY and FYNNEI. Trimming took 3 bases from V and 2 from J, leaving 9 bases between them. This CDR3 region has 14 residues. CDR3: CASSDWDTTDTQYF. The CDR3 DNA reads TGTGCCAGCAGTGATTGGGACACCACAGATACGCAGTATTTT.

The J gene is TRBJ2-5, the V gene TRBV3-1; D might be TRBD2 (5 bases). Germline CDR1 LGHDT, CDR2 YNNKEL (reference sequence). The CDR3 loop spans 15 amino acids. V was pared by 0 bases and J by 4 bases, with 12 bases between. CDR3 loop: CASSQELRVGETQYF. CDR3 sequence (DNA): TGTGCCAGCAGCCAAGAATTGAGGGTCGGAGAGACCCAGTACTTC.

This rearrangement joins TRBV20-1 to TRBJ1-3; perhaps TRBD1 as D (5 bases). Trimming removed 3 bases at V and 1 base at J, with 19 bases between. CDR3 length equals 17 residues. Germline-derived CDR1 and CDR2 are DFQATT and SNEGSKA (reference sequence). The CDR3 sequence is CSARDGRQFGSGNTIYF. Here the CDR3 DNA reads TGCAGTGCTAGGGATGGGCGACAGTTTGGTTCTGGAAACACCATATATTTT.

V and J are TRBV25-1 and TRBJ1-2; no definite D call. Germline-derived CDR1 and CDR2 are MGHDK and SYGVNS. The CDR3 runs to 13 residues. Trimming took off 3 bases at V and 2 bases at J, with 7 bases between the two ends. CDR3 sequence reads: CASSDLANYGYTF. DNA of the CDR3: TGTGCCAGCAGTGACCTGGCAAACTATGGCTACACCTTC.

This clonotype has a single count. This chain links TRBV6-6 with TRBJ1-1; possibly TRBD1 for D (5 bases). The CDR3 totals 13 residues. CDR1 and CDR2 from the germline V gene are MNHNY and SVGAGI (reference sequence). Between the trimmed V and J ends, which lost 5 bases and 7 bases, there was a span of 14 bases. The CDR3 spells CASSRGIQGEAFF. DNA for the CDR3: TGTGCCAGCAGTCGGGGGATTCAGGGTGAAGCTTTCTTT.

A few counts support this clonotype. The J gene is TRBJ1-2, the V gene TRBV15, with TRBD1 as a possible D gene (5 bases). V was shortened by 5 bases and J by 4 bases, with 17 bases between the two germline ends. CDR1 is LNHNV and CDR2 is YYDKDF in the germline V gene (reference sequence). The CDR3 has 15 residues. The CDR3 reads CATSGRAKGIYGYTF. The CDR3 bases are TGTGCCACCAGCGGCAGGGCTAAGGGTATCTATGGCTACACCTTC.

Only a few counts were recorded for this clonotype. The chain recombines TRBV7-2 with TRBJ2-7; D is perhaps TRBD2 (5 bases). V lost 4 bases and J 3 bases, leaving 10 bases between the germline ends. The CDR3 runs 13 residues. Looked up from germline, CDR1 is SGHTA and CDR2 is FQGNSA. In DNA, the CDR3 is TGTGCCAGCAGCTCGACCGCGGGCTACGAGCAGTACTTC. It translates to CASSSTAGYEQYF.

The genes are TRBV7-2 and TRBJ2-1; TRBD1 matches 9 bases. Germline loops: CDR1 SGHTA, CDR2 FQGNSA. J lost 5 bases, V lost 7 bases, and 6 bases had no gene match. The CDR3 loop spans 14 amino acids. CDR3 in amino acids: CASKRTGANNEQFF. In DNA, the CDR3 is TGTGCCAGCAAAAGGACAGGGGCCAACAATGAGCAGTTCTTC.

V is TRBV7-6 and J is TRBJ1-6; D may be TRBD1 (5 bases). The V and J ends lost 2 bases and 7 bases respectively, with 12 bases between them. The CDR3 contains 15 residues. The germline V gene encodes CDR1 SGHVS and CDR2 FNYEAQ. CDR3 sequence (DNA): TGTGCCAGCAGCTTATCGGGGCCAGCAAATTCACCCCTCCACTTT. Its protein is CASSLSGPANSPLHF.

The table lists this clonotype with a few counts. The CDR3 nucleotides read TGCAGTGCCCGAGGAATAGGACTAGCGGGAGGTAACCGCTACGAGCAGTACTTC. The encoded protein is CSARGIGLAGGNRYEQYF. This rearrangement joins TRBV20-1 to TRBJ2-7; TRBD2 aligns across 14 bases. The J segment lost 3 bases and the V segment lost 6 bases, leaving 16 bases of the junction unmatched. The CDR3 contains 18 residues. CDR1 DFQATT and CDR2 SNEGSKA come from the germline V gene (reference sequence).

The CDR3 bases are TGTGCCAGCAGCTTATTCGGACTACCAAAAGAGACCCAGTACTTC. It translates to CASSLFGLPKETQYF. The chain carries TRBV7-3 and TRBJ2-5, with D perhaps matching TRBD2 (6 bases). The V gene lost 2 bases and the J gene lost 3 bases, with 13 bases spanning the gap. The CDR3 totals 15 residues. Germline V gives CDR1 SGHTA, CDR2 FQGTGA. The entire variable domain, with the rest obtained from reference TRBV7-3 and TRBJ2-5, is as follows: GAGVSQTPSNKVTEKGKYVELRCDPISGHTALYWYRQSLGQGPEFLIYFQGTGAADDSGLPNDRFFAVRPEGSVSTLKIQRTERGDSAVYLCASSLFGLPKETQYFGPGTRLLVL.

This clonotype was detected only a few times. CDR3 bases: TGTGCCAGCAGCGCCGGGACCCACAACAATGAGCAGTTCTTC. Its protein product is CASSAGTHNNEQFF. The chain carries TRBV21-1 and TRBJ2-1; TRBD1 was called by the table and not checked on the DNA. TRBV21-1 is annotated as a pseudogene. The CDR3 loop spans 14 amino acids.

This clonotype was recorded at least ten times. A much larger clonotype is one base distant, so this may be a read error. The gene calls are TRBV7-8 and TRBJ1-1; D ambiguous. Germline-derived CDR1 and CDR2 are SGHVS and FQNEAQ. The CDR3 spans 13 residues. V lost 1 base and J lost 0, with 3 bases in between. CDR3 sequence: CASSLDMNTEAFF. CDR3 coding DNA: TGTGCCAGCAGCTTAGACATGAACACTGAAGCTTTCTTT.

V is TRBV7-9 and J is TRBJ2-2; perhaps TRBD1 as D (6 bases). The CDR3 length is 16 residues. The germline V gene encodes CDR1 SEHNR and CDR2 FQNEAQ (reference sequence). Trimming cost V 1 base and J 7 bases, with 16 bases left between them. CDR3 sequence reads: CASSLDPTGSVGELFF. CDR3 nucleotide sequence: TGTGCCAGCAGCTTAGACCCCACAGGGTCGGTCGGGGAGCTGTTTTTT.

The chain combines TRBV20-1 with TRBJ1-2; D uncertain. CDR1 is DFQATT, CDR2 SNEGSKA, per germline (reference sequence). The CDR3 totals 15 residues. Deletions cut 0 bases from V and 1 base from J, with 12 bases between. CDR3 DNA sequence: TGCAGTGCTAGAGACCTCAGCAACCTTAACTATGGCTACACCTTC. Residues: CSARDLSNLNYGYTF.